One sample yielded the 7 T cell receptor beta chains listed below, sequenced in a study of blood T cells in healthy people across ages (dated by TCRdb to about 2015). Libraries came from 5' RACE. Sequencing took place on an Illumina HiSeq 2500. A second roughly 7 to 11 cycle PCR used a sample-barcoded 5' primer and a J-beta primer mix. Using fastp trimming at Q25 and MiXCR clonotype assembly, TCRdb reanalyzed the public sequencing data and kept in-frame beta chains. Every entry covers one CDR3 protein and lists the most common genes and DNA from its rows. This sample holds over 1,300,000 distinct CDR3 sequences; roughly 64% were observed only once. The ten top clones hold roughly 6.3% of the sample. Sample: blood. Receptor source: a man aged 18-30 years in good health.

V usage is TRBV29-1 and J usage is TRBJ2-3; D might be TRBD1 (6 bases). The CDR3 has 16 amino acids. V was shortened by 7 bases and J by 0 bases, with 20 bases between the two germline ends. Germline V CDR1 and CDR2: SQVTM, ANQGSEA. The CDR3 sequence is CSASPQGGRSTDTQYF. DNA for the CDR3: TGCAGCGCCTCCCCCCAAGGGGGTCGGAGCACAGATACGCAGTATTTT.

This chain joins TRBV7-2 and TRBJ2-7; 9 nucleotides align to TRBD2. The germline gives CDR1 SGHTA, CDR2 FQGNSA. There are 15 residues in the CDR3. V lost 1 base, J lost 0 bases, and 1 base stayed unmatched. CDR3 sequence: CASSLVAGDSYEQYF. CDR3 DNA sequence: TGTGCCAGCAGCTTAGTAGCGGGGGACTCCTACGAGCAGTACTTC.

The chain uses TRBV27 and TRBJ2-7; 10 bases align to TRBD2. Trimming cost V 10 bases and J 7 bases; bases outside gene matches: 13. Germline assignment: CDR1 MNHEY and CDR2 SMNVEV (reference sequence). The CDR3 is made up of 14 amino acids. DNA of the CDR3: TGTGCCACCACTAGCGGGGTCAACGTGGGGGAGCAGTACTTC. This gives the protein CATTSGVNVGEQYF.

Only a few counts were recorded for this clonotype. This chain uses TRBV29-1 with TRBJ2-7; D not certain. The V end lost 7 bases, the J end lost 0 bases, and 19 bases lay between the germline ends. Germline CDR1 is SQVTM and CDR2 is ANQGSEA. The CDR3 totals 15 residues. Here the CDR3 DNA reads TGCAGCGCCTGGGTGAGACACCGAAGCTCCTACGAGCAGTACTTC. Amino acid sequence: CSAWVRHRSSYEQYF.

The V gene is TRBV4-2, the J gene TRBJ1-1, with a possible D match to TRBD1 (5 bases). V was trimmed by 0 bases and J by 7 bases, leaving 12 bases between them. Germline V gene lookup returns CDR1 LGHNA and CDR2 YNFKEQ. The CDR3 covers 14 residues. This chain's CDR3 is CASSQERGGFEAFF. For the CDR3, the DNA is TGTGCCAGCAGCCAAGAACGGGGGGGGTTTGAAGCTTTCTTT.

This clonotype was found many times. A read error may explain this, as a much larger clone is one base away. This chain connects TRBV6-2 or TRBV6-3 to TRBJ2-5; D is uncertain. Trimming removed 2 bases from V and 3 bases from J, with 1 base in between. Per the germline V gene, CDR1 is MNHEY and CDR2 is SVGEGT. CDR3 length: 11 amino acids. The CDR3 nucleotides are TGTGCCAGCAGTTACGAAGAGACCCAGTACTTC. Its protein is CASSYEETQYF.

This clonotype was recorded only once. This rearrangement joins TRBV12-3 or TRBV12-4 to TRBJ2-5; D is uncertain. V was cut by 6 bases and J by 4 bases, with 15 bases left in between. The CDR3 runs 14 residues. The CDR3 bases are TGTGCCAGCAGCGTCGAGTGGGGATCAGAGACCCAGTACTTC. This sequence encodes CASSVEWGSETQYF.